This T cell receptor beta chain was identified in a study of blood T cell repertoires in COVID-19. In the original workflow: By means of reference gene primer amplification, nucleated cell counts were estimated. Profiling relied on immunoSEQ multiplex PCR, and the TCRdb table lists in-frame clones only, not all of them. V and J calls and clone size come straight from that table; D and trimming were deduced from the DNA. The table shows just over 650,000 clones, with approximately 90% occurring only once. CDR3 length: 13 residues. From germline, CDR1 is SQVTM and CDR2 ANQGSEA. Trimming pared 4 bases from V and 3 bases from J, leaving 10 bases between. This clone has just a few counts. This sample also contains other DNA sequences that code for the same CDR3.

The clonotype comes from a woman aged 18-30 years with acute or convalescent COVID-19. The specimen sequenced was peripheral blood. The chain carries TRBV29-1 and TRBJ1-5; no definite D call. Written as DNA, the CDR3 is TGCAGCGTTGCGCGGGAACTCAATCAGCCCCAGCATTTT. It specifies CSVARELNQPQHF.